This TCR beta chain was sequenced in a study of T cell responses to AZD1222 COVID-19 vaccine. Study in general: It was second doses at about 4 or about 12 weeks that were pooled.

Clones were sequenced by immunoSEQ multiplex PCR, and TCRdb holds only the in-frame ones, with some missing. Among approximately 90,000 clones listed, approximately 86% were seen once. There are 14 residues in the CDR3. Germline V gives CDR1 SGHNT, CDR2 YYREEE (reference sequence). The V and J ends lost 0 bases and 5 bases, in that order; junction bases with no gene match: 4. This chain links TRBV5-4 with TRBJ1-1; TRBD1 agrees at 7 bases. The sequence was collected from an adult in good health. The input for sequencing was peripheral blood, taken on day 0 of AZD1222 vaccination. The DNA of the CDR3 is TGTGCCAGCAGCTTGGAGGCAGGGGGTACTGAAGCTTTCTTT. It is translated as CASSLEAGGTEAFF.